Shown below are 6 T cell receptor beta chains from a single sample sequenced in a study of radiotherapy plus CTLA-4 blockade in lung cancer. The assay was immunoSEQ multiplex PCR, and TCRdb's table has in-frame clones only and misses some. The sample has about 51,000 clones; roughly three quarters are singletons. The sample was peripheral blood, taken from a patient treated with radiotherapy plus ipilimumab. These receptors all come from a human donor with non-small cell lung cancer who had a complete response to radiotherapy plus ipilimumab.

Written as DNA, the CDR3 is TGCAGCGTCCCTAGGTTGAGGGTTAGGGCTTTCTTT. It yields the protein CSVPRLRVRAFF. The V and J genes are TRBV29-1 and TRBJ1-1; unclear D gene. Germline V gene data show CDR1 as SQVTM and CDR2 as ANQGSEA. V lost 6 bases, J lost 11 bases, and 19 bases lay in between. The CDR3 length is 12 residues.

The chain is built from TRBV27 and TRBJ2-5; TRBD2 agrees at 8 bases. CDR1 is MNHEY, CDR2 SMNVEV, per germline (reference sequence). V gave up 6 bases and J gave up 0 bases; unmatched junction bases: 9. This CDR3 has 16 residues. The CDR3 is CASRRWAGGDQETQYF. CDR3 bases: TGTGCCAGCAGGCGCTGGGCGGGGGGAGACCAAGAGACCCAGTACTTC.

V usage is TRBV5-1 and J usage is TRBJ2-7, with 8 nucleotides matching TRBD1. The CDR3 totals 11 residues. Losses at the gene ends were 4 bases for V and 9 bases for J; bases not matched to a gene: 3. The germline V gene has CDR1 SGHRS and CDR2 YFSETQ. CDR3 sequence: CASSDGTGQYV. The CDR3 nucleotides are TGCGCCAGCAGCGACGGGACAGGGCAGTACGTC.

The chain links TRBV25-1 to TRBJ1-2; TRBD1 aligns across 7 bases. Germline loops: CDR1 MGHDK, CDR2 SYGVNS. J was trimmed by 4 bases and V by 4 bases; bases with no gene match: 3. This CDR3 comprises 13 residues. The CDR3: CASSGQGIYGYTF. Here the CDR3 DNA reads TGTGCCAGCAGTGGACAGGGTATCTATGGCTACACCTTC.

Details on this clone: Relative to the germline gene, one junction end is altered; a read error may explain this. The chain links TRBV6-1 to TRBJ1-3; D is uncertain. CDR1 and CDR2 from the germline V gene are MNHNS and SASEGT. The CDR3 runs 13 residues. The CDR3 sequence: CASTETSGNTIYF. The DNA for the CDR3 is TGTGCCAGCACTGAAACATCCGGAAACACCATATATTTT.

The chain has TRBV10-3 and TRBJ1-6, with D maybe TRBD1 (5 bases). The V end was cut by 3 bases, the J end by 7 bases, with 16 bases between. The CDR3 has 16 amino acids. The germline gives CDR1 ENHRY, CDR2 SYGVKD. CDR3 in DNA: TGTGCCATCAGTGAAAGGTTGGTCGGGGGGAATTCACCCCTCCACTTT. Residues: CAISERLVGGNSPLHF.